This T cell receptor (beta chain) was found in a study of OX40 agonist ivuxolimab in advanced cancers. Study in general: Three patients, one with hepatocellular carcinoma and two with cutaneous melanoma, responded partially. Findings of the study overall: At doses 0.1 to 3.0 mg/kg, CD4+ and CD8+ clones expanded. Partial responders at 0.1-3.0 mg/kg showed near-lowest clonal expansion. Fewer expanded clones were found on average in CD4+ than in CD8+ T cells.

On this clone itself: Antigen specificity is unknown.

The CDR3 consists of 12 residues. Germline V gene data show CDR1 as KGHSH and CDR2 as LQKENI. Trimming left V 2 bases short and J 1 base short, with 1 base between. The protocol was immunoSEQ multiplex PCR, while the TCRdb copy is restricted to in-frame clones and leaves out a portion. The sample carries some 35,000 clones, about 85% recorded once. Source: CD4+ or CD8+ T cells sorted from blood, taken in a trial of the OX40 agonist ivuxolimab. The V call is TRBV18, the J call TRBJ2-3; D not certain. This TCR derives from an adult with an advanced solid tumor such as melanoma, head and neck, liver or kidney cancer. The CDR3 DNA follows: TGTGCCAGCTCACCAGGCACAGATACGCAGTATTTT. Encoded protein: CASSPGTDTQYF.